This T cell receptor (beta chain) was sequenced during a study of T cell repertoires in cytomegalovirus infection. Background on the study: Matching HLA type, along with CMV infection, was indicated by public TCR beta signatures.

At least ten counts were recorded for this clonotype. The antigen is unknown. Findings and limits, study-wide: What dominated the ex vivo response were HLA-C-restricted CMV-specific TCR beta clonotypes.

MiXCR was run by TCRdb on the reads, yielding one entry per CDR3 protein. The table includes about 400,000 distinct CDR3 sequences, over 15% detected once. CDR1 is MDHEN, CDR2 SYDVKM, per germline. This CDR3 has 15 amino acids. Deletions cut 3 bases from V and 2 bases from J, with 13 bases between. Sample: PBMCs. The V call is TRBV28, the J call TRBJ2-5, with D tentatively TRBD1 (6 bases). The sequence was collected from a human donor in good health (CMV status not recorded). Some clones in this sample may be carry-over from other donors' samples. The CDR3 DNA is TGTGCCAGCAGTTTTTTCGGAGGACAGCAAGAGACCCAGTACTTC. It encodes CASSFFGGQQETQYF.